This T cell receptor (beta chain) stems from a study of CD8 T cells in ankylosing spondylitis. Study-wide findings and caveats: Some of these motif variants have turned up before, in reports on reactive arthritis synovial fluid and blood.

Via MiXCR, TCRdb re-called the 5' RACE reads, giving one row per CDR3 protein. Of approximately 100,000 distinct CDR3 sequences in the sample, around 24% are singletons; the top ten hold about 12%. Turning to this clonotype: Its antigen remains unknown.

The CDR3 has 16 residues. Germline V gene lookup returns CDR1 LNHNV and CDR2 YYDKDF (reference sequence). Trimming cost V 1 base and J 3 bases, with 14 bases left between them. V usage is TRBV15 and J usage is TRBJ2-3; D remains unclear. The clonotype comes from a male donor with ankylosing spondylitis. The sample comprised synovial fluid, either unsorted or a sorted T cell fraction (not recorded which). CDR3 protein: CATSRAGRGGTDTQYF. CDR3 bases: TGTGCCACCAGCAGAGCTGGACGCGGTGGGACAGATACGCAGTATTTT.